This T cell receptor (beta chain) was sequenced for a study of kidney transplant recipient with SARS-CoV-2 infection. TCRdb re-called the reads with MiXCR, one entry per CDR3 protein. The table lists 200,000 to 300,000 distinct CDR3 sequences, under 30% of them singletons. The CDR3 runs 17 residues. The germline V gene has CDR1 SSHAT and CDR2 FNYEAQ (reference sequence). For this clonotype: At one end, the junction sequence differs from germline, possibly due to a read error.

Source: a blood sample, taken at baseline and between days 110 and 120 from a kidney transplant recipient. The J gene is TRBJ1-2, the V gene TRBV7-7; D gene ambiguous. This clonotype was sampled from a male patient between 25 and 40 years old who had COVID-19 and was a kidney transplant recipient. Some T cells may be transferred from the graft donor. For the CDR3, the DNA is TGTGCCAGCAGCATTCATTTTAAGTGCCGAAAGACCTATGGCTGCACCTTC. This encodes CASSIHFKCRKTYGCTF.